These 8 T cell receptor beta chains share one sample of origin, sequenced in a study of identical twins. TCRdb ran MiXCR on the 5' RACE reads and lists one entry per CDR3 protein. The sample contains about 790,000 distinct CDR3 sequences, about 20% of which appear only once. The same specimen was also included in a second study, on T cells expressing NK-cell markers.

Sequenced material: PBMCs. The receptors derive from a woman aged 18-29 years in good health.

This clonotype was detected a few times. The V call is TRBV15, the J call TRBJ2-7; TRBD2 agrees at 10 bases. The CDR3 spans 16 residues. The V gene end was trimmed by 3 bases and the J gene end by 3 bases; junction bases not matched to a gene: 8. Germline V lookup: CDR1 LNHNV, CDR2 YYDKDF (reference sequence). The CDR3 reads CATSSGGLASSYEQYF. The CDR3, as DNA: TGTGCCACCAGCAGCGGGGGACTAGCGAGTAGCTACGAGCAGTACTTC.

The V call is TRBV6-5, the J call TRBJ2-7; no clear D. The V end lost 2 bases, the J end lost 2 bases, and 13 bases lay between the germline ends. Germline V gene data show CDR1 as MNHEY and CDR2 as SVGAGI. The CDR3 loop spans 15 amino acids. The CDR3 bases are TGTGCCAGCAGTTACCGGGTTAAGTCCACCTACGAGCAGTACTTC. Residues: CASSYRVKSTYEQYF.

The chain recombines TRBV19 with TRBJ2-7; a possible D gene is TRBD2 (6 bases). Germline assignment: CDR1 LNHDA and CDR2 SQIVND (reference sequence). The CDR3 has 13 amino acids. Trimming left V 4 bases short and J 4 bases short, with 11 bases between. CDR3 coding DNA: TGTGCCAGTAGTAGCGGGATCGGATACGAGCAGTACTTC. It codes for CASSSGIGYEQYF.

The chain employs TRBV30 and TRBJ2-5, with a possible D match to TRBD2 (6 bases). Germline V gene sequence: CDR1 GTSNPN, CDR2 SVGIG (reference sequence). This CDR3 has 15 residues. Trimming cost V 1 base and J 7 bases, with 19 bases left between them. The CDR3 is CAWSETSSRSGTQYF. In DNA, the CDR3 is TGTGCCTGGAGTGAAACTAGCTCAAGGTCCGGGACCCAGTACTTC.

This chain links TRBV7-2 with TRBJ2-2, with no clear D. The V and J ends lost 3 bases and 5 bases respectively, with 10 bases between them. Germline V lookup: CDR1 SGHTA, CDR2 FQGNSA. The CDR3 length is 14 residues. CDR3 sequence: CASSFGSVTGELFF. Here the CDR3 DNA reads TGTGCCAGCAGCTTTGGCTCCGTTACCGGGGAGCTGTTTTTT.

The gene calls are TRBV27 and TRBJ2-1; 13 nucleotides align to TRBD2. Germline lookup yields CDR1 MNHEY and CDR2 SMNVEV (reference sequence). With 6 bases clipped from V and 4 bases from J, the junction kept 6 bases outside the gene matches. The CDR3 length is 16 residues. CDR3 sequence: CASSRLAGGNYNEQFF. Here the CDR3 DNA reads TGTGCCAGCAGCCGACTAGCGGGGGGAAATTACAATGAGCAGTTCTTC.

V is TRBV12-5 and J is TRBJ2-7; D possibly uses TRBD1 or TRBD2 (5 bases each). With 5 bases removed from V and 5 bases from J, the gap between germline ends came to 13 bases. There are 13 residues in the CDR3. CDR1 and CDR2 from the germline V gene are LGHNT and FRNRAP. CDR3 in amino acids: CASGARVGDEQYF. The CDR3 region has the DNA TGTGCTAGTGGTGCGAGGGTGGGGGACGAGCAGTACTTC.

The CDR3: CSAPGLAGVTADTQYF. CDR3 bases: TGCAGTGCCCCCGGACTAGCGGGAGTGACTGCAGATACGCAGTATTTT. The chain combines TRBV20-1 with TRBJ2-3, with TRBD2 matching 13 bases. This CDR3 contains 16 residues. Germline-derived CDR1 and CDR2 are DFQATT and SNEGSKA (reference sequence). The trim removed 6 bases at V and 4 bases at J, leaving 10 bases unmatched.